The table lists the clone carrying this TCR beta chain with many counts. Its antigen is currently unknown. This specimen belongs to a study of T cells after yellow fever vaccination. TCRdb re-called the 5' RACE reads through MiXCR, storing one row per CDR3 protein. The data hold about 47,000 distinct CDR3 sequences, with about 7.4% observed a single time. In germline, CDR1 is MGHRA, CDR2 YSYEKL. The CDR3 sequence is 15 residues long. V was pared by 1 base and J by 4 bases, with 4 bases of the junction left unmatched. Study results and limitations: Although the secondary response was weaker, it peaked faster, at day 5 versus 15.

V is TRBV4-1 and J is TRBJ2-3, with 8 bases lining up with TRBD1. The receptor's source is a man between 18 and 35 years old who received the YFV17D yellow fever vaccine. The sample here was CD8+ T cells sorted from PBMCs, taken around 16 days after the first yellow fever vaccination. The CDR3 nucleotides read TGCGCCAGCAGCCAAGTGGACAGGGTTGCAGATACGCAGTATTTT. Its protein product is CASSQVDRVADTQYF.